A single sample gave rise to the 9 T cell receptor beta chains below, sequenced in a study of blood T cell repertoires in COVID-19. Sequenced by immunoSEQ multiplex PCR; TCRdb stores in-frame clones only, minus some. The sample has about 140,000 clones, about four fifths seen once. The sequencing sample was made of peripheral blood. All receptors come from a human donor in a cohort sampled during active COVID-19.

CDR3 loop: CASSNYPARGLYGYTF. The DNA for the CDR3 is TGCGCCAGCAGCAACTACCCGGCCAGGGGGCTTTATGGCTACACCTTC. This sequence joins TRBV4-1 and TRBJ1-2; 8 nucleotides match TRBD1. V shed 5 bases and J 5 bases; nucleotides not matched to a gene: 13. There are 16 residues in the CDR3. The germline V gene has CDR1 MGHRA and CDR2 YSYEKL.

The rearrangement joins TRBV3-1 (or the pseudogene TRBV3-2) to TRBJ2-2; 11 nucleotides match TRBD2. The CDR3 contains 16 residues. Per germline, CDR1 LGHDT and CDR2 YNNKEL (reference sequence). After removal of 5 bases from V and 0 bases from J, the junction contained 2 bases not matched to a gene. The CDR3 DNA reads as TGTGCCAGCAGCAAACTAGCGGGGGCGAACACCGGGGAGCTGTTTTTT. As protein: CASSKLAGANTGELFF.

This sequence joins TRBV6-1 and TRBJ1-4; D possibly corresponds to TRBD1 (6 bases). V was shortened by 4 bases and J by 3 bases, with 18 bases between the two germline ends. The CDR3 has 17 residues. Per the germline V gene, CDR1 is MNHNS and CDR2 is SASEGT. The chain's CDR3 is CASSVKGGSFSNEKLFF. DNA for the CDR3: TGTGCCAGCAGTGTGAAGGGGGGGTCCTTCTCTAATGAAAAACTGTTTTTT.

V usage is TRBV12-3 or TRBV12-4 and J usage is TRBJ2-5; D not certain. The CDR3 consists of 13 residues. The V end lost 6 bases, the J end lost 4 bases, and 12 bases lay between the germline ends. The CDR3 loop reads CASSLARRETQYF. The CDR3 DNA is TGTGCCAGCAGCTTGGCACGAAGAGAGACCCAGTACTTC.

This sequence joins TRBV2 and TRBJ2-3; 7 bases fit TRBD2. Trimming cost V 10 bases and J 2 bases; bases outside gene matches: 9. CDR1 and CDR2 (germline): SNHLY, FYNNEI. The CDR3 loop spans 14 amino acids. The CDR3 protein is CATVASGNTDTQYF. The CDR3 DNA reads as TGTGCCACCGTCGCTAGCGGCAACACAGATACGCAGTATTTT.

The rearrangement links TRBV7-6 to TRBJ2-5; possibly TRBD1 for D (6 bases). Germline CDR1 SGHVS, CDR2 FNYEAQ. This CDR3 is built from 16 residues. Trimming cost V 8 bases and J 5 bases, with 24 bases left between them. CDR3 in DNA: TGTGCCAGCGCAGGAGGAAAGACAGGTCGACTCGAGACCCAGTACTTC. It encodes CASAGGKTGRLETQYF.

The rearrangement links TRBV9 to TRBJ1-1; TRBD1 is a possible D gene (6 bases). This CDR3 comprises 17 residues. Germline lookup yields CDR1 SGDLS and CDR2 YYNGEE. With 1 base removed from V and 0 bases from J, the gap between germline ends came to 16 bases. The CDR3 reads CASSVIRTGGLNTEAFF. The CDR3, as DNA: TGTGCCAGCAGCGTAATCAGAACGGGGGGCTTGAACACTGAAGCTTTCTTT.

This rearrangement joins TRBV4-3 to TRBJ2-3; 9 nucleotides agree with TRBD2. Germline V gene sequence: CDR1 LGHNA, CDR2 YSLEER. V lost 0 bases and J lost 1; bases outside the gene matches: 5. The CDR3 spans 17 residues. For the CDR3, the DNA is TGCGCCAGCAGCCAAGAGAGTAGCGGGAGCGGCACAGATACGCAGTATTTT. Translated: CASSQESSGSGTDTQYF.

The rearrangement links TRBV7-6 to TRBJ1-1; possibly TRBD1 for D (5 bases). V gave up 1 base and J gave up 0 bases, with 6 bases separating them. Germline values: CDR1 SGHVS, CDR2 FNYEAQ. The CDR3 totals 14 residues. Written as DNA, the CDR3 is TGTGCCAGCAGCTTAGGACAGCTGAACACTGAAGCTTTCTTT. Protein product: CASSLGQLNTEAFF.